Listed below are T cell receptor beta chains from one sample, sequenced in a study of neurological immune-mediated disorders. TCRdb fed the 5' RACE reads into MiXCR, producing one record per CDR3 protein. The sample lists about 65,000 distinct CDR3 sequences, under 5% occurring once. The sample taken for sequencing was PBMCs. These TCRs come from a man between 45 and 60 years old with multiple sclerosis. CDR3s include the opening cysteine and the closing phenylalanine or tryptophan. The order of the fields is D gene, J gene, clone size, V gene, CDR3 DNA, CDR3 protein. The D gene is left open where the match is weak. Some rows mark clone size as missing; the rest say once, few, many or name a class of expanded clone.

d_call: -
j_call: TRBJ2-3
clone_size: many
v_call: TRBV7-2
cdr3_nt: TGTGCCAGCAGCCTCAGAACCAGACAGGGCACAGATACGCAGTATTTT
cdr3_aa: CASSLRTRQGTDTQYF

d_call: -
j_call: TRBJ1-1
clone_size: many
v_call: TRBV3-1
cdr3_nt: TGTGCCAGCAGCCATGGACTGAACACTGAAGCTTTCTTT
cdr3_aa: CASSHGLNTEAFF

d_call: -
j_call: TRBJ1-6
clone_size: few
v_call: TRBV7-8
cdr3_nt: TGTGCCAGCAGCCCCGAGCCCCTACAGGCGTTTAATTCACCCCTCCACTTT
cdr3_aa: CASSPEPLQAFNSPLHF

d_call: TRBD1
j_call: TRBJ1-6
clone_size: many
v_call: TRBV14
cdr3_nt: TGTGCCAGCAGCCCCGGACAGGGAAATAATTCACCCCTCCACTTT
cdr3_aa: CASSPGQGNNSPLHF

d_call: -
j_call: TRBJ1-2
clone_size: few
v_call: TRBV4-1
cdr3_nt: TGCGCCAGCAGCCAAGTGGCGGAATACTATGGCTACACCTTC
cdr3_aa: CASSQVAEYYGYTF

d_call: -
j_call: TRBJ1-1
clone_size: many
v_call: TRBV7-9
cdr3_nt: TGTGCCAGCAGCTTAGGACAGGTAGAAACTGAAGCTTTCTTT
cdr3_aa: CASSLGQVETEAFF

d_call: -
j_call: TRBJ2-1
clone_size: -
v_call: TRBV20-1
cdr3_nt: TGCAGTGCCCGCGGTGTTAGCGGAAGCTCCTACAATGAGCAGTTCTTC
cdr3_aa: CSARGVSGSSYNEQFF

d_call: -
j_call: TRBJ2-7
clone_size: many
v_call: TRBV5-1
cdr3_nt: TGCGCCAGCAGCTTTATGGGGTCCTACGAGCAGTACTTC
cdr3_aa: CASSFMGSYEQYF

d_call: -
j_call: TRBJ2-3
clone_size: many
v_call: TRBV20-1
cdr3_nt: TGCAGTGCCCATAAGGGGTCCCCAACACCCACAGATACGCAGTATTTT
cdr3_aa: CSAHKGSPTPTDTQYF

d_call: TRBD1
j_call: TRBJ1-6
clone_size: few
v_call: TRBV7-9
cdr3_nt: TGTGCCAGCAGCTTACCCACGTCCGACAGGGGAGGTTCACCCCTCAACTTT
cdr3_aa: CASSLPTSDRGGSPLNF

d_call: -
j_call: TRBJ2-5
clone_size: many
v_call: TRBV5-6
cdr3_nt: TGTGCCAGCAGCTGGACGCAAGAGACCCAGTACTTC
cdr3_aa: CASSWTQETQYF

d_call: -
j_call: TRBJ1-2
clone_size: many
v_call: TRBV5-4
cdr3_nt: TGTGCCAGCAGCTTGGAACGTCCTCGTAACTATGGCTACACCTTC
cdr3_aa: CASSLERPRNYGYTF

d_call: -
j_call: TRBJ2-1
clone_size: many
v_call: TRBV29-1
cdr3_nt: TGCGATACCACAGGGACCCCTTACAATGAGCAGTTCTTC
cdr3_aa: CDTTGTPYNEQFF

d_call: TRBD2
j_call: TRBJ2-5
clone_size: many
v_call: TRBV5-6
cdr3_nt: TGTGCCAGCAGCTTGGGCGGACTAGCGGGGAGAGAGACCCAGTACTTC
cdr3_aa: CASSLGGLAGRETQYF

d_call: TRBD1
j_call: TRBJ2-1
clone_size: many
v_call: TRBV4-1
cdr3_nt: TGCGCCAGCAGCCTAGGACAGGGTTTTTCCTCGGAGCAGTTCTTC
cdr3_aa: CASSLGQGFSSEQFF

d_call: -
j_call: TRBJ2-1
clone_size: many
v_call: TRBV29-1
cdr3_nt: TGCAGCGTTGTTGTCGGGAGTGAGCAGTTCTTC
cdr3_aa: CSVVVGSEQFF

d_call: -
j_call: TRBJ2-4
clone_size: many
v_call: TRBV5-6
cdr3_nt: TGTGCCAGCAGCTTGGCCAAGTATCAGAATGACCTAGCCAAAAACATTCAGTACTTC
cdr3_aa: CASSLAKYQNDLAKNIQYF

d_call: -
j_call: TRBJ1-5
clone_size: many
v_call: TRBV3-1
cdr3_nt: TGTGCCAGCAGCCAATTCGGTCTAGACAGCAATCAGCCCCAGCATTTT
cdr3_aa: CASSQFGLDSNQPQHF

d_call: TRBD1
j_call: TRBJ1-1
clone_size: -
v_call: TRBV29-1
cdr3_nt: TGCAGCGTGACAGGGGCGGACGGCACTGAAGCTTTCTTT
cdr3_aa: CSVTGADGTEAFF

d_call: -
j_call: TRBJ2-1
clone_size: many
v_call: TRBV7-6
cdr3_nt: TGTGCCAGCAGCTTAAGTACAGGGACGACCTACAATGAGCAGTTCTTC
cdr3_aa: CASSLSTGTTYNEQFF

d_call: -
j_call: TRBJ1-1
clone_size: many
v_call: TRBV5-1
cdr3_nt: TGCGCCAGCAGCTTGGGGACTGAGATGAACACTGAAGCTTTCTTT
cdr3_aa: CASSLGTEMNTEAFF

d_call: -
j_call: TRBJ2-1
clone_size: many
v_call: TRBV5-1
cdr3_nt: TGCGCCAGCAGCATACGATCCCTGGGGGATGAGCAGTTCTTC
cdr3_aa: CASSIRSLGDEQFF

d_call: -
j_call: TRBJ2-7
clone_size: many
v_call: TRBV7-9
cdr3_nt: TGTGCCAGCAGCTTAGCTTCCTACTCTCGGTACGAGCAGTACTTC
cdr3_aa: CASSLASYSRYEQYF

d_call: TRBD2
j_call: TRBJ2-4
clone_size: few
v_call: TRBV5-1
cdr3_nt: TGCGCCAGCAGCGTAAAGCGGGGGGGCCTGAACATTCAGTACTTC
cdr3_aa: CASSVKRGGLNIQYF

d_call: -
j_call: TRBJ1-2
clone_size: many
v_call: TRBV2
cdr3_nt: TGTGCCAGCAGTGTAAAGGGCGGAGGCTACACCTTC
cdr3_aa: CASSVKGGGYTF

d_call: -
j_call: TRBJ1-3
clone_size: many
v_call: TRBV5-6
cdr3_nt: TGTGCCAGCAGCTCAGGAAACACCATATATTTT
cdr3_aa: CASSSGNTIYF

d_call: -
j_call: TRBJ1-4
clone_size: few
v_call: TRBV5-1
cdr3_nt: TGCGCCAGCAGACCGGAAAATTTTGAAAAACTGTTTTTT
cdr3_aa: CASRPENFEKLFF

d_call: -
j_call: TRBJ1-1
clone_size: -
v_call: TRBV7-3
cdr3_nt: TGTGCCAGCAGCCGGGGGGTGACGGGCTCGACTTTCTTT
cdr3_aa: CASSRGVTGSTFF